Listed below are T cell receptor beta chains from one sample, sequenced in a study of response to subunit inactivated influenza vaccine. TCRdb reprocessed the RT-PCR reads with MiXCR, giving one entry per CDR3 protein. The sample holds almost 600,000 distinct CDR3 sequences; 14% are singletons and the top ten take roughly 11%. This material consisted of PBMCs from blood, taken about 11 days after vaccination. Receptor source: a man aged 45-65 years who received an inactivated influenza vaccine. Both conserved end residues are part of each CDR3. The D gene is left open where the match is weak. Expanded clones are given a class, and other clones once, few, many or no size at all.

CDR3 DNA: .
CDR3 protein: CASSWGQGSPTEYF
J gene: TRBJ2-3
V gene: TRBV5-6
D gene: .
clone size: few

CDR3 DNA: TGCGGCGTTGAATTTCTCAAAACCCTAGGCGTCACAGATACGCAGTATTTT
CDR3 protein: CGVEFLKTLGVTDTQYF
J gene: TRBJ2-3
V gene: TRBV29-1
D gene: .
clone size: .

CDR3 DNA: TGTGCCAGCAGCTTTAGCGGGGCAGGCTACAATGAGCAGTTCTTC
CDR3 protein: CASSFSGAGYNEQFF
J gene: TRBJ2-1
V gene: TRBV7-2
D gene: TRBD2
clone size: few

CDR3 DNA: TGTGCCAGCTCGCCAGAAGATACGCAGTATTTT
CDR3 protein: CASSPEDTQYF
J gene: TRBJ2-3
V gene: TRBV18
D gene: .
clone size: .

CDR3 DNA: TGTGCCAGCAGCTGGAGGGTAGCGGGGAGCAACAATGAGCAGTTCTTC
CDR3 protein: CASSWRVAGSNNEQFF
J gene: TRBJ2-1
V gene: TRBV7-2
D gene: TRBD2
clone size: few

CDR3 DNA: TGCAGTGCTAGAGATTACCGGGGATGGGAAAAACTGTTTTTT
CDR3 protein: CSARDYRGWEKLFF
J gene: TRBJ1-4
V gene: TRBV20-1
D gene: .
clone size: few

CDR3 DNA: TGTGCCAGCAGTTCCCCAGGGCCCCAGCATTTT
CDR3 protein: CASSSPGPQHF
J gene: TRBJ1-5
V gene: TRBV12-3/TRBV12-4
D gene: .
clone size: few

CDR3 DNA: TGTGCCACCAGCAGCGGGGGACAGGGGAGGTTGGAGCAGTTCTTC
CDR3 protein: CATSSGGQGRLEQFF
J gene: TRBJ2-1
V gene: TRBV15
D gene: TRBD1
clone size: .

CDR3 DNA: TGCGCCAGCAGATGGCGAGACTATAGCACAGATACGCAGTATTTT
CDR3 protein: CASRWRDYSTDTQYF
J gene: TRBJ2-3
V gene: TRBV5-1
D gene: .
clone size: few

CDR3 DNA: TGCAGTGCTAGAAACCGGGACAAGTTCTACGAGCAGTACTTC
CDR3 protein: CSARNRDKFYEQYF
J gene: TRBJ2-7
V gene: TRBV20-1
D gene: .
clone size: few

CDR3 DNA: TGTGCCAGCAGTTTAAGGTCAGATTACAATGAGCAGTTCTTC
CDR3 protein: CASSLRSDYNEQFF
J gene: TRBJ2-1
V gene: TRBV28
D gene: .
clone size: .

CDR3 DNA: TGCAGTGCTAGGCGGGGGGGTTTGGACGAGCAGTACTTC
CDR3 protein: CSARRGGLDEQYF
J gene: TRBJ2-7
V gene: TRBV20-1
D gene: TRBD2
clone size: few

CDR3 DNA: TGCGCCAGCAGTCCATCAGGGGTCGGCACTTTTGATACGCAGTATTTT
CDR3 protein: CASSPSGVGTFDTQYF
J gene: TRBJ2-3
V gene: TRBV23-1
D gene: .
clone size: .

CDR3 DNA: TGTGCCACCAGCGCTCTCGGCCCCATCAGGGGCAAAGGATTGAGCAATCAGCCCCAGCATTTT
CDR3 protein: CATSALGPIRGKGLSNQPQHF
J gene: TRBJ1-5
V gene: TRBV15
D gene: .
clone size: .

CDR3 DNA: TGTGCCAGCAGCGGAGGACGGACGTCTTTAGATACGCAGTATTTT
CDR3 protein: CASSGGRTSLDTQYF
J gene: TRBJ2-3
V gene: TRBV7-9
D gene: .
clone size: .

CDR3 DNA: TGCGCCAGCAGCCAAATCGTCGGCGGGGGGAGCTCCTCCTACAATGAGCAGTTCTTC
CDR3 protein: CASSQIVGGGSSSYNEQFF
J gene: TRBJ2-1
V gene: TRBV4-3
D gene: TRBD2
clone size: few

CDR3 DNA: TGTGCCAGCAGCGAGGAAGGGGTGGGTTACAATGAGCAGTTCTTC
CDR3 protein: CASSEEGVGYNEQFF
J gene: TRBJ2-1
V gene: TRBV9
D gene: .
clone size: few

CDR3 DNA: TGCGCCAGCAGCCAAGCCCCGGACAGGATCTACACCGGGGAGCTGTTTTTT
CDR3 protein: CASSQAPDRIYTGELFF
J gene: TRBJ2-2
V gene: TRBV4-3
D gene: TRBD1
clone size: few

CDR3 DNA: TGCGCCAGCAGCCAAGTCACTGGTGGGAGCGATGAGCAGTTCTTC
CDR3 protein: CASSQVTGGSDEQFF
J gene: TRBJ2-1
V gene: TRBV4-3
D gene: .
clone size: many

CDR3 DNA: TGTGCCAGCAGTTTAGCCCGGGGGGTATACAATGAGCAGTTCTTC
CDR3 protein: CASSLARGVYNEQFF
J gene: TRBJ2-1
V gene: TRBV12-3/TRBV12-4
D gene: TRBD2
clone size: few

CDR3 DNA: TGTGCCATCAGTAACACCGGGAGTAGCTCCTACGAGCAGTACTTC
CDR3 protein: CAISNTGSSSYEQYF
J gene: TRBJ2-7
V gene: TRBV10-3
D gene: .
clone size: .

CDR3 DNA: TGCAGTGCTAGTTACCACGGCACAGATACGCAGTATTTT
CDR3 protein: CSASYHGTDTQYF
J gene: TRBJ2-3
V gene: TRBV20-1
D gene: .
clone size: .

CDR3 DNA: TGTGCCATCAGTGAGTTTGCAGGGCAGGTTACGGAGACCCAGTACTTC
CDR3 protein: CAISEFAGQVTETQYF
J gene: TRBJ2-5
V gene: TRBV10-3
D gene: .
clone size: .

CDR3 DNA: TGTGCCAGCTCACCGATCTCAGGGTCGCCCTATGGCTACACCTTC
CDR3 protein: CASSPISGSPYGYTF
J gene: TRBJ1-2
V gene: TRBV18
D gene: .
clone size: few

CDR3 DNA: TGTGCCAGCAGCGAGGTGGCGCAGGGACGGGAGACCCAGTACTTC
CDR3 protein: CASSEVAQGRETQYF
J gene: TRBJ2-5
V gene: TRBV2
D gene: .
clone size: few

CDR3 DNA: TGCAGTGCTCCCTCGCGATCCTACGAGCAGTACTTC
CDR3 protein: CSAPSRSYEQYF
J gene: TRBJ2-7
V gene: TRBV20-1
D gene: .
clone size: few

CDR3 DNA: TGCGCCAGCAGCGAGGACAGGGCGGCAGCTTTCTTT
CDR3 protein: CASSEDRAAAFF
J gene: TRBJ1-1
V gene: TRBV5-1
D gene: TRBD1
clone size: few

CDR3 DNA: TGTGCCAGCTTAGGTGGATTGTTTGATACGCAGTATTTT
CDR3 protein: CASLGGLFDTQYF
J gene: TRBJ2-3
V gene: TRBV18
D gene: .
clone size: few

CDR3 DNA: TGTGCCAGCAGTCCCTCTCGGGAAGGGAGCTCCTACAATGAGCAGTTCTTC
CDR3 protein: CASSPSREGSSYNEQFF
J gene: TRBJ2-1
V gene: TRBV12-3/TRBV12-4
D gene: .
clone size: few

CDR3 DNA: TGTGCCATCAGTGAGGGGACTTCCTACGAGCAGTACTTC
CDR3 protein: CAISEGTSYEQYF
J gene: TRBJ2-7
V gene: TRBV10-3
D gene: .
clone size: .

CDR3 DNA: TGTGCCAGCAGCTTGTACAGCCTCACAGATACGCAGTATTTT
CDR3 protein: CASSLYSLTDTQYF
J gene: TRBJ2-3
V gene: TRBV5-5
D gene: .
clone size: few

CDR3 DNA: TGCGCCAGCAGCTTAGAGGACAGAACCTACAATGAGCAGTTCTTC
CDR3 protein: CASSLEDRTYNEQFF
J gene: TRBJ2-1
V gene: TRBV5-1
D gene: .
clone size: few

CDR3 DNA: TGTGCCAGCAGGGCAGCCCCGTACAATGAGCAGTTCTTC
CDR3 protein: CASRAAPYNEQFF
J gene: TRBJ2-1
V gene: TRBV12-3/TRBV12-4
D gene: .
clone size: .

CDR3 DNA: TGTGCCAGCACCGTATATAGCAATCAGCCCCAGCATTTT
CDR3 protein: CASTVYSNQPQHF
J gene: TRBJ1-5
V gene: TRBV12-3/TRBV12-4
D gene: .
clone size: .

CDR3 DNA: TGTGCCAGCAGTTACTTTAGCGAAGGGTTCGGGGAGCTGTTTTTT
CDR3 protein: CASSYFSEGFGELFF
J gene: TRBJ2-2
V gene: TRBV6-2/TRBV6-3
D gene: .
clone size: .

CDR3 DNA: TGTGCCAGCAGTTGGGGGGGAGGGGTCCGCGGCACAGATACGCAGTATTTT
CDR3 protein: CASSWGGGVRGTDTQYF
J gene: TRBJ2-3
V gene: TRBV27
D gene: TRBD2
clone size: .

CDR3 DNA: TGCAGTGCTAGAGATGACCGGGGCCGATACAATGAGCAGTTCTTC
CDR3 protein: CSARDDRGRYNEQFF
J gene: TRBJ2-1
V gene: TRBV20-1
D gene: .
clone size: .

CDR3 DNA: TGTGCCAGCAGTTACTCGAAGGTAGCGGACACAGATACGCAGTATTTT
CDR3 protein: CASSYSKVADTDTQYF
J gene: TRBJ2-3
V gene: TRBV6-2/TRBV6-3
D gene: .
clone size: .

CDR3 DNA: TGTGCCAGCAGCCTAGACACGGGGGCGAACACTGAAGCTTTCTTT
CDR3 protein: CASSLDTGANTEAFF
J gene: TRBJ1-1
V gene: TRBV7-2
D gene: .
clone size: .

CDR3 DNA: TGTGCCAGCAGCCAAACCAGGGGTTATGAGCAGTTCTTC
CDR3 protein: CASSQTRGYEQFF
J gene: TRBJ2-1
V gene: TRBV3-1
D gene: .
clone size: .

CDR3 DNA: TGCAGCGTAGGGTGGCAGGGGGACCGGAACACTGAAGCTTTCTTT
CDR3 protein: CSVGWQGDRNTEAFF
J gene: TRBJ1-1
V gene: TRBV29-1
D gene: TRBD1
clone size: few

CDR3 DNA: TGTGCCAGCAGCGAGGACTACAGGGTCGTTGAGCAGTTCTTC
CDR3 protein: CASSEDYRVVEQFF
J gene: TRBJ2-1
V gene: TRBV7-2
D gene: .
clone size: .

CDR3 DNA: TGCAGCGTTGAAGATCCCTCTAGCTGGAATGAGCAGTTCTTC
CDR3 protein: CSVEDPSSWNEQFF
J gene: TRBJ2-1
V gene: TRBV29-1
D gene: .
clone size: many

CDR3 DNA: TGTGCCAGCAGTGAACTGTTCGCCTCCTACGAGCAGTACTTC
CDR3 protein: CASSELFASYEQYF
J gene: TRBJ2-7
V gene: TRBV6-1
D gene: .
clone size: .

CDR3 DNA: TGTGCCAGCAGTACCGACCCTGCCCGTCAGTTTGGGGCCAACGTCCTGACTTTC
CDR3 protein: CASSTDPARQFGANVLTF
J gene: TRBJ2-6
V gene: TRBV6-5
D gene: .
clone size: few

CDR3 DNA: TGTGCCATCAGCTACCCTGAGGACCAGTACTTC
CDR3 protein: CAISYPEDQYF
J gene: TRBJ2-7
V gene: TRBV6-2/TRBV6-3
D gene: .
clone size: .

CDR3 DNA: TGTGCCACAGGGCTGAACACTGAAGCTTTCTTT
CDR3 protein: CATGLNTEAFF
J gene: TRBJ1-1
V gene: TRBV25-1
D gene: .
clone size: .

CDR3 DNA: TGCAGCGTTGACACTAGCGGGAGGGCCGGAGATACGCAGTATTTT
CDR3 protein: CSVDTSGRAGDTQYF
J gene: TRBJ2-3
V gene: TRBV29-1
D gene: TRBD2
clone size: few